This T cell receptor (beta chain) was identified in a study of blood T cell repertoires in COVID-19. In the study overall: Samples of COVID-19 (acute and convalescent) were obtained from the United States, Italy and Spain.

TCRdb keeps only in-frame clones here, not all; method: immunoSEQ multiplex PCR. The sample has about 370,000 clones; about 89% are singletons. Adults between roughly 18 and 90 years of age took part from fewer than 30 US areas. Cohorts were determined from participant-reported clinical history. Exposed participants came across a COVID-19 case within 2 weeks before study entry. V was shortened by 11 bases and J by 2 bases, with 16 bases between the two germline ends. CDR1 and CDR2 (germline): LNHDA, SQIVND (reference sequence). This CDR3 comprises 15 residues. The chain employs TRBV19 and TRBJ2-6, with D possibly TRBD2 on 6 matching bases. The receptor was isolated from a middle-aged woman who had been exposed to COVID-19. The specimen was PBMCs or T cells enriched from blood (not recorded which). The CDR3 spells CASRVGGTGANVLTF. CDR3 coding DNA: TGTGCCTCTAGGGTCGGGGGTACTGGGGCCAACGTCCTGACTTTC.